This TCR beta chain was sequenced during a study of blood T cell repertoires in COVID-19. With 8 bases clipped from V and 4 bases from J, the junction kept 8 bases outside the gene matches. Germline lookup yields CDR1 ENHRY and CDR2 SYGVKD. The CDR3 loop spans 14 amino acids. TCRdb's table, derived via immunoSEQ multiplex PCR, lists solely in-frame clones and lacks some. The sample gives about 330,000 clones, roughly 87% of which show up once; more than 7.5% is in the top ten. The chain couples TRBV10-3 to TRBJ2-5; 9 bases are a match to TRBD2. Sequenced: peripheral blood. This clonotype was sampled from a man aged 25-45 years with COVID-19, enrolled during active disease. CDR3 DNA sequence: TGTGCCATCTCGCTAGCGGGAAGTGGAGAGACCCAGTACTTC. It is translated as CAISLAGSGETQYF.